Shown below are 2 T cell receptor beta chains from a single sample sequenced in a study of T cell repertoires in cytomegalovirus infection. TCRdb re-analysed the reads in MiXCR, keeping a single row per CDR3 protein. This sample carries some 220,000 distinct CDR3 sequences, around two fifths of them seen once, and the ten largest clones take 55% to 60%. Their target antigens are unknown. The sequences come from CD8+ T cells from cultured PBMCs, collected from culture after CMV antigen stimulation. The receptors were gathered from a human donor in good health (CMV status not recorded). Some clones in this sample may be carry-over from other donors' samples.

This clonotype was observed a few times. The chain uses TRBV7-9 and TRBJ2-3; TRBD1 matches 8 bases. Germline CDR1 reads SEHNR; CDR2 reads FQNEAQ (reference sequence). The CDR3 loop spans 17 amino acids. V lost 3 bases, J lost 5 bases, and 13 bases stayed unmatched. The CDR3 loop reads CASSFAIGQGLIDTQYF. Written as DNA, the CDR3 is TGTGCCAGCAGCTTCGCTATCGGACAGGGCCTGATAGATACGCAGTATTTT.

This clonotype was seen more than once but under ten times. The CDR3 loop is CASSASFPHGYTF. In DNA form, the CDR3 reads TGTGCCAGCAGCGCGAGTTTCCCCCATGGCTACACCTTC. The gene calls are TRBV11-2 and TRBJ1-2, with D unresolved. The CDR3 is made up of 13 amino acids. The germline V and J ends were trimmed by 5 bases and 6 bases, with 13 bases remaining between them. Germline CDR1 SGHAT, CDR2 FQNNGV.